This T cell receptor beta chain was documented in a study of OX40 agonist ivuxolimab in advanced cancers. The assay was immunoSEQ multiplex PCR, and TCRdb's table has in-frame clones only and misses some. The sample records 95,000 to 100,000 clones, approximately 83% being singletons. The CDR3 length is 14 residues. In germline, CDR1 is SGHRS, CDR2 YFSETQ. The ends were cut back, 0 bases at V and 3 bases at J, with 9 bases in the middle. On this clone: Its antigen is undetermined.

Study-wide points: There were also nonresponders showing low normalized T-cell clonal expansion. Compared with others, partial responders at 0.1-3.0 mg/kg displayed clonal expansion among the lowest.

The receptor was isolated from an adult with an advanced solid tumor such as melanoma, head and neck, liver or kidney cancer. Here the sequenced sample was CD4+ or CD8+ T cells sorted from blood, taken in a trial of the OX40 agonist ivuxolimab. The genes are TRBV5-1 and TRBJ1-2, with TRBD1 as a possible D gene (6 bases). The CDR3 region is CASSLDRQDYGYTF. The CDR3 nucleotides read TGCGCCAGCAGCTTGGATCGACAGGACTATGGCTACACCTTC. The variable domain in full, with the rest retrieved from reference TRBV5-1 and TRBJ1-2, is KAGVTQTPRYLIKTRGQQVTLSCSPISGHRSVSWYQQTPGQGLQFLFEYFSETQRNKGNFPGRFSGRQFSNSRSEMNVSTLELGDSALYLCASSLDRQDYGYTFGSGTRLTVV.